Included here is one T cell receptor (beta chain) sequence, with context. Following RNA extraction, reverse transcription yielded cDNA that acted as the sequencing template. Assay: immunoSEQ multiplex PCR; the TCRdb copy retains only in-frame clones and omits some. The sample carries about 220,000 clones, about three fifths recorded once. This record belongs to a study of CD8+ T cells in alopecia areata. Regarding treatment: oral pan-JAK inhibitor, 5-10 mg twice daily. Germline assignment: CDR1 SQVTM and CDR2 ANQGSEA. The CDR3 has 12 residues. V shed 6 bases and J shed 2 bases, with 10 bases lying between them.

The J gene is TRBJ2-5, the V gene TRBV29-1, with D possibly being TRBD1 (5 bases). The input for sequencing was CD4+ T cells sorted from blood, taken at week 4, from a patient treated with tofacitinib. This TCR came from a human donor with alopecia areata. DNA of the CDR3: TGCAGCGTCGGACAATCGCAAGAGACCCAGTACTTC. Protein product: CSVGQSQETQYF.